The rows below give T cell receptor beta chains drawn from one sample of a study of blood T cells in healthy people across ages. TCRdb fed the 5' RACE reads into MiXCR, producing one record per CDR3 protein. Seen here are approximately 1,700,000 distinct CDR3 sequences, roughly two fifths observed once, and the top ten hold roughly 24%. The sample consisted of blood. Every receptor here comes from a human donor in good health. Each CDR3 is given with its conserved first and last residue. D genes are given only for firm matches. A clone size is listed for some rows: how often the clone was seen (once, few, many), or a class if it is expanded.

len	abundance	j_gene	d_gene	v_gene	CDR3nt	CDR3aa
19	once	TRBJ2-7	TRBD1	TRBV7-2	TGTGCCAGCAGCCGCACAGGGGTCCCAGGGACAGGGGGTTCTAACGAGCAGTACTTC	CASSRTGVPGTGGSNEQYF
16	-	TRBJ1-2	TRBD1	TRBV4-2	TGTGCCAGCAGCCAAGAGTATAGGGACAGGGACTATGGCTACACCTTC	CASSQEYRDRDYGYTF
18	-	TRBJ2-3	TRBD2	TRBV5-1	TGCGCCAGCAGCCCCCCAATCGGCCTAGCGGGGGTCAAAGATACACAGTATTTT	CASSPPIGLAGVKDTQYF
15	-	TRBJ2-7	-	TRBV15	TGTGCCACTAGCAGAGAGAGACAGCATTCGGCCGAGCAGTACTTC	CATSRERQHSAEQYF
11	few	TRBJ2-1	-	TRBV29-1	TGCAGCGCGCAGGAGACGGGTGAGCAGTTCTTC	CSAQETGEQFF
13	-	TRBJ1-6	-	TRBV6-5	TGTGCCAGCAATATACACTATAATTCACCCCTCCACTTT	CASNIHYNSPLHF
12	-	TRBJ1-1	TRBD1	TRBV7-3	TGTGCCAGCAGCTCGGACAGGGGGCAGGCTTTCTTT	CASSSDRGQAFF
12	-	TRBJ2-3	-	TRBV7-9	TGTGCCAGCAGCTTACATAATGTCGCGCAGTATTTT	CASSLHNVAQYF
18	once	TRBJ2-1	TRBD2	TRBV20-1	TGCAGTGCCCCTCGTCCCAACGAGCGGGGGCCCCTCTACAATGAGCAGGTCTTC	CSAPRPNERGPLYNEQVF
14	-	TRBJ2-1	-	TRBV20-1	TGCAGTGCTACGGATTTGGGGGGTTACAATGAGCAGTTCTTC	CSATDLGGYNEQFF
14	-	TRBJ1-1	-	TRBV7-2	TGTGCCAGCAGCTTAGCACGTAGGAACACTGAAGCTTTCTTT	CASSLARRNTEAFF
14	-	TRBJ2-1	TRBD1	TRBV7-9	TGTGCCAGCAGCTTACCGGGACAGGGGTTTGAGCAGTTCTTC	CASSLPGQGFEQFF
15	-	TRBJ2-7	-	TRBV6-5	TGTGCCAGCAGTCCCTCAGCGGCGAGCTCCTACGAGCAGTACTTC	CASSPSAASSYEQYF
15	few	TRBJ2-3	-	TRBV18	TGTGCCAGCTCACCACTTCGGACAGCCACAGATACGCAGTATTTT	CASSPLRTATDTQYF
14	-	TRBJ2-3	-	TRBV7-2	TGTGTCAGCAGCTTTATTGGGCGGACAGATACGCAGTATTTT	CVSSFIGRTDTQYF
12	few	TRBJ2-7	-	TRBV7-9	TGTGCCAGCAGCTTAGTCAGGGCCGAGCAGTACTTC	CASSLVRAEQYF
15	-	TRBJ1-1	-	TRBV4-3	TGCGCCAGCAGCCAAAATCCCCTGGGGAACACTGAAGCTTTCTTT	CASSQNPLGNTEAFF
15	few	TRBJ1-5	-	TRBV20-1	TGCAGTGCTAGAGATCTGGGATTTAGCAATCAGCCCCAGCATTTT	CSARDLGFSNQPQHF
14	-	TRBJ1-2	-	TRBV5-1	TGCGCCAGCAGCATCTCCCAGGGCAACTATGGCTACACCTTC	CASSISQGNYGYTF
13	-	TRBJ2-3	-	TRBV10-3	TGTGCCATCAGTAGCGACAGCTCAGATACGCAGTATTTT	CAISSDSSDTQYF
16	few	TRBJ2-7	-	TRBV5-6	TGTGCCAGCAGCCCCGGCGCGGCTGACCAGGGATACGAGCAGTACTTC	CASSPGAADQGYEQYF
15	few	TRBJ2-1	TRBD2	TRBV6-2/TRBV6-3	TGTGCCAGCAAGCAGGGACTAGGTGGCTACAATGAGCAGTTCTTC	CASKQGLGGYNEQFF
14	few	TRBJ1-2	TRBD1	TRBV24-1	TGTGCCACCAGCGCGGCAGGGGGCCCTTGGGGCTACACCTTC	CATSAAGGPWGYTF
12	-	TRBJ2-5	-	TRBV29-1	TGCAGCGTTGAACCCGAGTCAGAGACCCAGTACTTC	CSVEPESETQYF
15	-	TRBJ2-3	TRBD2	TRBV29-1	TGCAGCGCTTTACTAGCGGGGGGGCCGGGAGATACGCAGTATTTT	CSALLAGGPGDTQYF
15	-	TRBJ1-2	-	TRBV7-2	TGTGCCAGCAGCTCACAGGCTGGGGGTATGATTGGCTACACCTTC	CASSSQAGGMIGYTF
11	few	TRBJ2-7	-	TRBV29-1	TGCAGCGTTACCCGGGACATTAAGCAGTACTTC	CSVTRDIKQYF
16	few	TRBJ2-3	-	TRBV9	TGTGCCAGCAGCGGGGCAGGCGCGATGGGTTTAGATACGCAGTATTTT	CASSGAGAMGLDTQYF
16	-	TRBJ2-1	-	TRBV4-3	TGCGCCAGCAGCCAAGATCGGAGTATCGGCGGCAATGAGCAGTTCTTC	CASSQDRSIGGNEQFF
14	-	TRBJ2-3	TRBD2	TRBV3-1	TGTGCCAGCAGCCAACCCTCGGGGGGGGCGACGCAGTATTTT	CASSQPSGGATQYF
15	-	TRBJ2-7	TRBD2	TRBV20-1	TGCAGTGCTAGAGATTACGGGGGGGTCTACAATGAGCAGTACTTC	CSARDYGGVYNEQYF
17	few	TRBJ1-2	-	TRBV20-1	TGCAGTGCTAGAGGATCAATGACCTACGTGAGGGACGGAGGCTACACCTTC	CSARGSMTYVRDGGYTF
19	few	TRBJ2-1	-	TRBV6-5	TGTGCCAGCAGTTACTCACGTCAGGGGTCTCCATCTAGCTACAATGAGCAGTTCTTC	CASSYSRQGSPSSYNEQFF
15	-	TRBJ2-7	TRBD1	TRBV5-1	TGCGCCAGCAGCTCCCCGGGACAGCGATCCTACGAGCAGTACTTC	CASSSPGQRSYEQYF
12	many	TRBJ1-2	-	TRBV7-6	TGTGCCAGCAGCTTGGCTAGGGGTGGCTACACCTTC	CASSLARGGYTF
14	-	TRBJ2-3	-	TRBV7-9	TGTGCCAGCAGCTTAGAGATGACCGCAGATACGCAGTATTTT	CASSLEMTADTQYF
16	-	TRBJ2-7	TRBD2	TRBV20-1	TGCAGTGCTAGTAGTTTTCTAGCGGGGAGATCCTACGAGCAGTACTTC	CSASSFLAGRSYEQYF
18	-	TRBJ2-3	-	TRBV25-1	TGTGCCAGCAGGATTGGGAAGACGGCGGGGTCTAGCACAGATACGCAGTATTTT	CASRIGKTAGSSTDTQYF
13	-	TRBJ2-2	-	TRBV29-1	TGCAGCGTTGGCAGGGAGAAGACCGGGGAGCGGTTTTTT	CSVGREKTGERFF
17	-	TRBJ1-2	-	TRBV7-8	TGTGCCAGCAGCTCAGGGACGGCGAAAATCCCCTATCATGGCTACACCTTC	CASSSGTAKIPYHGYTF
14	many	TRBJ2-1	-	TRBV7-9	TGTGCCAGCAGCCCAAGTAGCAGCTACAATGAGCAGTTCTTC	CASSPSSSYNEQFF
13	-	TRBJ1-5	-	TRBV7-9	TGTGCCAGCAGTGGACAATCCGGGCAGCCCCAGCATTTT	CASSGQSGQPQHF
14	few	TRBJ1-5	-	TRBV4-1	TGCGCCAGCAGCCGATGGACGGCTAATCAGCCCCAGCATTTT	CASSRWTANQPQHF
16	-	TRBJ1-5	-	TRBV4-2	TGTGCCAGCAGCCAAGACGCCCCAGGGGAGAATCAGCCCCAGCATTTT	CASSQDAPGENQPQHF
16	few	TRBJ2-7	TRBD1	TRBV4-3	TGCGCCAGCAGCCAAGGAGCCGGGACAGGGCTCCACGAGCAGTACTTC	CASSQGAGTGLHEQYF
14	-	TRBJ2-1	-	TRBV27	TGTGCCAGCAGTACCACGGGATCCTTCAATGAGCAGTTCTTC	CASSTTGSFNEQFF
15	-	TRBJ2-7	-	TRBV6-5	TGTGCCAGCACCAGCCCGGAACTTTTGCCCTACGAGCAGTACTTC	CASTSPELLPYEQYF
19	-	TRBJ2-1	-	TRBV4-3	TGCGCCAGCAGCCAAGATACTAGTCCCGCAACAAGCTCCTACAATGAGCAGTTCTTC	CASSQDTSPATSSYNEQFF
14	few	TRBJ1-1	-	TRBV5-1	TGTGCCAGCAGCTTGGCCGCACCTAACACTGAAGCTTTCTTT	CASSLAAPNTEAFF
16	few	TRBJ1-2	-	TRBV11-2	TGTGCCAGCAGCCATACGGGGGGGGCCCTGCCCTACGGCTACACCTTC	CASSHTGGALPYGYTF
17	few	TRBJ2-3	TRBD2	TRBV10-3	TGTGCCATCAGTGATATCCCAGCGGGGGGGCTCGCAGATACGCAGTATTTT	CAISDIPAGGLADTQYF
12	few	TRBJ2-7	-	TRBV7-9	TGTGCCAGCAGTTTTCTCGGCGACGAGCAGTACTTC	CASSFLGDEQYF
13	few	TRBJ1-4	TRBD1	TRBV10-3	TGTGCCATCAGCAGGGGGCTTGGTGAAAAACTGTTTTTT	CAISRGLGEKLFF